The present T cell receptor (beta chain) was sequenced within a study of blood T cell repertoires in COVID-19. Study at large: Researchers got acute and convalescent COVID-19 samples from the United States, Italy and Spain.

This CDR3 region has 12 residues. Germline V gene lookup returns CDR1 LNHDA and CDR2 SQIVND (reference sequence). V was shortened by 7 bases and J by 6 bases, with 12 bases between the two germline ends. Generated by immunoSEQ multiplex PCR, the TCRdb table keeps only in-frame clones and is missing some. The repertoire includes approximately 51,000 clones, around 87% of them detected once, and 2.1% sits in the top ten. The sequence was obtained from a woman older than 75 with COVID-19, enrolled during active disease. The rearrangement links TRBV19 to TRBJ1-1; D unclear. Input material: peripheral blood. The CDR3 region is CASKPRTAEAFF. For the CDR3, the DNA is TGTGCCAGTAAGCCCCGCACCGCTGAAGCTTTCTTT.